The 13 T cell receptor beta chains presented below share a single source sample, sequenced in a study of cytomegalovirus exposure and HLA in healthy donors. PCR used 60 Vbeta primers and 13 Jbeta primers. Sequencing used immunoSEQ multiplex PCR; TCRdb keeps in-frame clones, though not all of them. In the table there are more than 65,000 clones, 65% to 75% of which are singletons. The sequencing input was PBMCs. These receptors originate from a woman in her sixties or seventies in good health and CMV-seropositive.

The chain uses TRBV30 and TRBJ2-1; 10 positions agree with TRBD2. The CDR3 sequence is 14 residues long. V was clipped by 8 bases and J by 4 bases; unmatched bases: 8. Germline V lookup: CDR1 GTSNPN, CDR2 SVGIG (reference sequence). The CDR3 bases are TGTGCCGGACTACTAGCGGGGACTTACAATGAGCAGTTCTTC. It specifies CAGLLAGTYNEQFF.

The chain is built from TRBV25-1 and TRBJ1-4; a possible D gene is TRBD1 (6 bases). The germline gives CDR1 MGHDK, CDR2 SYGVNS. The CDR3 length is 13 residues. With 4 bases removed from V and 7 bases from J, the gap between germline ends came to 10 bases. This CDR3 is CASSGGGFEKLFF. DNA for the CDR3: TGTGCCAGCAGTGGCGGGGGCTTTGAAAAACTGTTTTTT.

Only one count was recorded for this clone. This chain joins TRBV2 and TRBJ1-3; 8 nucleotides match TRBD1. Germline V lookup: CDR1 SNHLY, CDR2 FYNNEI. V gave up 6 bases and J gave up 8 bases; unmatched junction bases: 6. The CDR3 runs 13 residues. Written as DNA, the CDR3 is TGTGCCAGCAGCGACAGGGGATGGGACACCATATATTTT. Its translation: CASSDRGWDTIYF. Complete variable domain (other parts from reference TRBV2 and TRBJ1-3): EPEVTQTPSHQVTQMGQEVILRCVPISNHLYFYWYRQILGQKVEFLVSFYNNEISEKSEIFDDQFSVERPDGSNFTLKIRSTKLEDSAMYFCASSDRGWDTIYFGEGSWLTVV.

This chain links TRBV27 with TRBJ1-1, with D hard to call. The germline V gene has CDR1 MNHEY and CDR2 SMNVEV (reference sequence). Trimming took off 6 bases at V and 0 bases at J, with 5 bases between the two ends. The CDR3 loop spans 12 amino acids. The CDR3 loop reads CASRSVNTEAFF. The CDR3 DNA follows: TGTGCCAGCAGGAGCGTGAACACTGAAGCTTTCTTT.

The rearrangement links TRBV5-1 to TRBJ2-3; maybe TRBD2 (6 bases). The CDR3 loop spans 15 amino acids. CDR1 is SGHRS and CDR2 is YFSETQ in the germline V gene. Trimming pared 0 bases from V and 1 base from J, leaving 9 bases between. Here the CDR3 DNA reads TGCGCCAGCAGCTTGGCAGCGGGCCGCACAGATACGCAGTATTTT. Its translation is CASSLAAGRTDTQYF.

V and J are TRBV29-1 and TRBJ1-1, with D maybe TRBD1 (6 bases). Trimming stripped 8 bases from V and 4 bases from J, with 17 bases between. This CDR3 has 13 residues. Germline V lookup: CDR1 SQVTM, CDR2 ANQGSEA. The CDR3 bases are TGCAGCACCCGTGGACAGCTGGGCACTGAAGCTTTCTTT. This sequence encodes CSTRGQLGTEAFF.

This rearrangement joins TRBV29-1 to TRBJ2-2; 9 nucleotides match TRBD2. The CDR3 contains 16 residues. Germline CDR1 and CDR2: SQVTM and ANQGSEA. J was trimmed by 2 bases and V by 5 bases; bases with no gene match: 9. CDR3 DNA sequence: TGCAGCGTTAGGGGGACTAGCCGCCCCAACACCGGGGAGCTGTTTTTT. Protein product: CSVRGTSRPNTGELFF.

This clone has more than one count but fewer than ten. This chain joins TRBV18 and TRBJ1-3; 10 bases are a match to TRBD1. Trimming took 2 bases from V and 2 from J; bases not matched to a gene: 0. The CDR3 is 15 residues long. In germline, CDR1 is KGHSH, CDR2 LQKENI. Written as DNA, the CDR3 is TGTGCCAGCTCACCAGACAGGGGGCCTGGAAACACCATATATTTT. Its protein is CASSPDRGPGNTIYF.

The CDR3 DNA follows: TGCGCCAGCAAGCCAGGGGTTGACACAGATACGCAGTATTTT. It translates to CASKPGVDTDTQYF. This chain connects TRBV4-1 to TRBJ2-3, with D possibly matching TRBD1 (6 bases). The CDR3 runs 14 residues. Germline CDR1 and CDR2: MGHRA and YSYEKL. Trimming left V 7 bases short and J 2 bases short, with 13 bases between.

V gene TRBV5-5 combines with J gene TRBJ2-4; maybe TRBD1 (6 bases). The germline V gene has CDR1 SGHKS and CDR2 YYEKEE (reference sequence). Trimming took 4 bases from V and 1 from J, leaving 9 bases between them. This CDR3 has 14 amino acids. In nucleotides, the CDR3 is TGTGCCAGCAGCGAGGGGGTGGCCAAAAACATTCAGTACTTC. Its protein product is CASSEGVAKNIQYF.

The chain couples TRBV18 to TRBJ2-5; 10 positions match TRBD2. This CDR3 region has 16 residues. Germline V gene lookup returns CDR1 KGHSH and CDR2 LQKENI. Trimming at V came to 0 bases and at J to 5 bases, leaving 6 bases not matched to a gene. The CDR3, as DNA: TGTGCCAGCTCACCACCGGCGCCTAGCGGGAGTGAGACCCAGTACTTC. It yields the protein CASSPPAPSGSETQYF.

This clone was counted only a few times. This chain joins TRBV28 and TRBJ2-7, with TRBD2 identical over 10 bases. The CDR3 runs 14 residues. The V gene's germline CDR1 is MDHEN and CDR2 SYDVKM. The ends lost 5 bases at V and 4 bases at J; junction bases unmatched: 5. The CDR3 DNA is TGTGCCAGCAGTCCGCGGGGACTAGCGTACGAGCAGTACTTC. This gives the protein CASSPRGLAYEQYF.

The chain joins TRBV5-1 to TRBJ1-4; TRBD1 matches at 8 bases. The germline CDR1 and CDR2 sequences are SGHRS and YFSETQ. The CDR3 runs to 16 residues. V lost 4 bases and J lost 0; bases outside the gene matches: 5. The CDR3 region has the DNA TGCGCCAGCAGCCTTGGACAGGGAACAACTAATGAAAAACTGTTTTTT. Its protein is CASSLGQGTTNEKLFF.